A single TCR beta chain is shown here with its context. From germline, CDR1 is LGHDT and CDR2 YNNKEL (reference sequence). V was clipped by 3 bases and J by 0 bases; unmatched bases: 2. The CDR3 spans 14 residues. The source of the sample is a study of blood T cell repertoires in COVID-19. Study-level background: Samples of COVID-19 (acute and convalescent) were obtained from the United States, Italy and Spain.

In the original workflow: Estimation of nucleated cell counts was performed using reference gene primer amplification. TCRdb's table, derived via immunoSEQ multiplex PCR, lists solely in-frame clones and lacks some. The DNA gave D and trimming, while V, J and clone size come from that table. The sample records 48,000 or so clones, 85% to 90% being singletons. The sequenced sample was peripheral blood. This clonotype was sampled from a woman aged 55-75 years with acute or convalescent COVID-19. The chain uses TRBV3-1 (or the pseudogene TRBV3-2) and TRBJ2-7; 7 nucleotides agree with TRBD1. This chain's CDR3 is CASSHWDSSYEQYF. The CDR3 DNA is TGTGCCAGCAGCCACTGGGACAGCTCCTACGAGCAGTACTTC.